The present TCR beta chain was sequenced within a study of T cells expressing NK-cell markers. Whole-study context: The study drew TCR beta repertoires from sorted CD3+CD56+NKG2C+, CD3+CD56+NKG2C- and CD3+CD56-NKG2C+ T cells. One of eight sequenced donors was HCMV-seronegative; the other seven were seropositive.

The authors made TCR beta cDNA libraries by 5'RACE template switching. This switching added a universal primer site and UMIs. TCRdb re-called the 5' RACE reads and catalogs CDR3 proteins one per entry, DNA excluded. The sample table includes about 260,000 distinct CDR3 sequences. In germline, CDR1 is DFQATT, CDR2 SNEGSKA (reference sequence). The CDR3 runs to 15 residues. J is TRBJ2-7 and V is TRBV20-1. The receptor was isolated from a woman aged 18-70 years in good health. Input material: blood T cells: a sorted CD56 or NKG2C T cell subset, CD4+ or CD8+ T cells, or bulk PBMC T cells (not recorded which). CDR3 amino acids: CSATRVSHPSREQYF.